This TCR beta chain comes out of a study of T cell responses to AZD1222 COVID-19 vaccine. Study-wide findings and caveats: Nearly half of spike-specific TCRs reportedly go after variant regions that carry no mutations. Spike-specific TCR breadth and depth both grew after two AZD1222 doses. Only a handful of individuals given AZD1222 were seropositive at baseline. Vaccine-associated CD4 TCRs ranged over spike, dominating at 160-218 and 743-854.

About this clone itself: The target antigen is unknown.

Sequencing used immunoSEQ multiplex PCR; TCRdb keeps in-frame clones, though not all of them. In the table there are approximately 140,000 clones, about 91% of which are singletons. Germline CDR1 SEHNR, CDR2 FQNEAQ (reference sequence). Trimming removed 2 bases from V and 1 base from J; junction bases left unmatched: 9. This CDR3 has 17 residues. The V and J genes are TRBV7-9 and TRBJ1-1; 8 bases align to TRBD1. The sequence came from an adult who received the AZD1222 COVID-19 vaccine. The sample in question was peripheral blood, obtained 28 days after the second AZD1222 dose. The chain's CDR3 is CASSLPRTGLPNTEAFF. The CDR3 DNA sequence: TGTGCCAGCAGCTTACCTAGGACAGGGCTACCGAACACTGAAGCTTTCTTT.